This TCR beta chain comes out of a study of CD8 T cells in ankylosing spondylitis. Study-level points and caveats: Characteristic of ankylosing spondylitis blood, it appeared, was a TCR beta motif comprising about 8 highly homologous variants. Those disease-linked clones were CD8+; they were also relatively rare in peripheral blood.

Concerning this clonotype itself: Its specificity is not known.

Construction of TCR beta libraries was performed using quantitative 5'-RACE with molecular barcodes. MiXCR, run by TCRdb on the 5' RACE reads, gives a single entry per CDR3 protein. In the table there are roughly 100,000 distinct CDR3 sequences, about 25% of which are singletons. Germline trimming cut 0 bases from V and 5 bases from J; bases unmatched to any gene: 4. Germline lookup yields CDR1 LNHNV and CDR2 YYDKDF (reference sequence). The length of the CDR3 is 16 residues. V gene TRBV15 combines with J gene TRBJ2-5; 12 bases line up with TRBD2. The sample was synovial fluid, either unsorted or a sorted T cell fraction (not recorded which). The TCR comes from a male donor with ankylosing spondylitis. The CDR3 is CATSRDPSGRAETQYF. CDR3 in DNA: TGTGCCACCAGCAGAGATCCTAGCGGGAGGGCCGAGACCCAGTACTTC.